This T cell receptor (beta chain) comes out of a study of T cells expressing NK-cell markers. Overall study: The study drew TCR beta repertoires from sorted CD3+CD56+NKG2C+, CD3+CD56+NKG2C- and CD3+CD56-NKG2C+ T cells.

UMIs were included in TCR beta cDNA generated by 5'RACE template switching. TCRdb reanalyzed the 5' RACE reads and collapses them to one entry per CDR3 protein, without DNA. Listed are roughly 420,000 distinct CDR3 sequences; less than 7.5% falls within the top ten. Sequenced input: blood T cells: a sorted CD56 or NKG2C T cell subset, CD4+ or CD8+ T cells, or bulk PBMC T cells (not recorded which). This receptor was obtained from a woman between 18 and 70 years old in good health.

The CDR3 sequence is CASSELVEQETQYF. J is TRBJ2-5 and V is TRBV25-1. CDR1 is MGHDK, CDR2 SYGVNS, per germline. CDR3 length: 14 amino acids.